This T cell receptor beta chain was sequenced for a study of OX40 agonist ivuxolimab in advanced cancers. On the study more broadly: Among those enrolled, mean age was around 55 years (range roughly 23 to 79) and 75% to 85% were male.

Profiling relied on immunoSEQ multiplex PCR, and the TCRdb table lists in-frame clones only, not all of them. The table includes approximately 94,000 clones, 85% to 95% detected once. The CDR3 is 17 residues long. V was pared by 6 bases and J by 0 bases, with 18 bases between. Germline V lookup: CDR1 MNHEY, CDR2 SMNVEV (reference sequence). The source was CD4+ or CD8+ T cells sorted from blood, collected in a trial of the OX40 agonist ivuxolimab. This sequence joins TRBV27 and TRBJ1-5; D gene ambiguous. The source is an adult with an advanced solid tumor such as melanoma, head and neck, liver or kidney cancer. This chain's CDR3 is CASSLKSRADSNQPQHF. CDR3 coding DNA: TGTGCCAGCAGCCTCAAGTCCCGGGCCGATAGCAATCAGCCCCAGCATTTT.